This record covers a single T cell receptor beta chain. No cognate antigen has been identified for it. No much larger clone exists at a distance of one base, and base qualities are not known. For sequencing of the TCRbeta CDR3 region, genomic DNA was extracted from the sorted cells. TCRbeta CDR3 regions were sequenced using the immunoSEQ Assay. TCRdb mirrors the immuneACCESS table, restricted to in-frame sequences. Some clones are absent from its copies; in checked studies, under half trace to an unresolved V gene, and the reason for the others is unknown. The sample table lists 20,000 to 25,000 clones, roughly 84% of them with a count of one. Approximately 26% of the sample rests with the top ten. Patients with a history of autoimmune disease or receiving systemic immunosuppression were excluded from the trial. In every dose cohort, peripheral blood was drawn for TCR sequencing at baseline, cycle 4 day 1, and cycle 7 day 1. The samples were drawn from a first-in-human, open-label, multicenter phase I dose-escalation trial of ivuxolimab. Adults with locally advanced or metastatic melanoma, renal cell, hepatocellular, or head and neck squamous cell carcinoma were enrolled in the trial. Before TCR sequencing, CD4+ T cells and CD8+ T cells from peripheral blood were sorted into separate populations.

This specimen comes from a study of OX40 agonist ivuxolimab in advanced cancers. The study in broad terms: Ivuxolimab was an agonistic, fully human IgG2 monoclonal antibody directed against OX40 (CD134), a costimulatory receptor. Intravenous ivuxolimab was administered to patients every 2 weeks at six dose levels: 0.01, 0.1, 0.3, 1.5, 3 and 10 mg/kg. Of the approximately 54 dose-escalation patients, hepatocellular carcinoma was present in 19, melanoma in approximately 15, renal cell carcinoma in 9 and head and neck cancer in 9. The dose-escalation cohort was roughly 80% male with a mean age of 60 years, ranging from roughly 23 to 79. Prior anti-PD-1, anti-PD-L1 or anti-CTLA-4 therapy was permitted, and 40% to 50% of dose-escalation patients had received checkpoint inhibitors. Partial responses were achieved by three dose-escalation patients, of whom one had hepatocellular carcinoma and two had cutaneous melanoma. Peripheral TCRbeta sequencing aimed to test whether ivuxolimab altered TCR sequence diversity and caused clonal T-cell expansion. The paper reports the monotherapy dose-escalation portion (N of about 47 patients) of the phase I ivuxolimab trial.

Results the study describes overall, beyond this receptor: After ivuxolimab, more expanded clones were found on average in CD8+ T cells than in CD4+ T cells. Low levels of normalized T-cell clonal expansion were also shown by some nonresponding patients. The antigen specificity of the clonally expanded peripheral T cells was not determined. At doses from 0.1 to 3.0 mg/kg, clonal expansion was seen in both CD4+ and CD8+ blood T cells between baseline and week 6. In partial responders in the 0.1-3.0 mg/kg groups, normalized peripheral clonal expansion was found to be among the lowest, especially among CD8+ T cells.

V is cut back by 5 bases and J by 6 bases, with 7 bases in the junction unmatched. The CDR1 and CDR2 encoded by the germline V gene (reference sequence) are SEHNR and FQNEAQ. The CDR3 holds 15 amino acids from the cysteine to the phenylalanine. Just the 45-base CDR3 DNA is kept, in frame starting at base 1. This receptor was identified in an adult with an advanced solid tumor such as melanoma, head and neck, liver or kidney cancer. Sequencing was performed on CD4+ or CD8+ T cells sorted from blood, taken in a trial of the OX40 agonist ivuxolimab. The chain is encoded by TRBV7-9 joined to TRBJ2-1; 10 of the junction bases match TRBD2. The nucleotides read TGTGCCAGCAGCCCAACTAGCGGGACCTTCAATGAGCAGTTCTTC. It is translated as CASSPTSGTFNEQFF.